Sequencing of this TCR beta chain was carried out in a study of T cell responses to AZD1222 COVID-19 vaccine. Overall study results and limits: Among AZD1222 vaccinees, only five to seven were seropositive at baseline. Clonal diversity was possibly underestimated, and the donors were mostly white British, with more females. Spike-wide vaccine-associated CD4 TCRs dominated at 160-218 and 743-854. As reported, nearly half of all spike-specific TCRs target variant regions that are unmutated.

Using immunoSEQ multiplex PCR, the repertoire was profiled, and TCRdb retains in-frame clones only, with some absent. The sample records roughly 97,000 clones, approximately 89% being singletons. The CDR3 extends over 17 amino acids. V shed 4 bases and J 1 base; nucleotides not matched to a gene: 10. Germline V gene data show CDR1 as MNHNS and CDR2 as SASEGT. Concerning this clone: Its antigen remains unknown.

The specimen was peripheral blood, collected 28 days after the second dose of the MenACWY control vaccine. This chain links TRBV6-1 with TRBJ2-3; 8 bases map to TRBD2. The TCR sequence derives from an adult who received the MenACWY meningococcal vaccine as a control. The CDR3 loop reads CASSAHPTSAGTDTQYF. For the CDR3, the DNA is TGTGCCAGCAGTGCACACCCGACTAGCGCCGGCACAGATACGCAGTATTTT.